The 23 T cell receptor beta chains in this list originate from one sample, sequenced in a study of blood T cell repertoires in COVID-19. The assay was immunoSEQ multiplex PCR, and TCRdb's table has in-frame clones only and misses some. The sample contains about 200,000 clones, approximately 86% of which appear only once. The source material was peripheral blood. Source of these receptors: a woman aged 50 to 60 with COVID-19, enrolled during active disease.

In this sample, this clone turned up once. The chain uses TRBV27 and TRBJ2-7; D is uncertain. Trimming removed 8 bases from V and 7 bases from J, with 9 bases in between. The CDR3 has 10 residues. CDR1 is MNHEY and CDR2 is SMNVEV in the germline V gene (reference sequence). The CDR3 nucleotides are TGTGCCAGCCTCCAGAAAGAGCAGTACGTC. Its protein product is CASLQKEQYV.

V and J are TRBV3-1 (or the pseudogene TRBV3-2) and TRBJ1-3; TRBD1 aligns across 9 bases. Per germline, CDR1 LGHDT and CDR2 YNNKEL (reference sequence). The V gene end was trimmed by 3 bases and the J gene end by 1 base; junction bases not matched to a gene: 4. The CDR3 is made up of 16 amino acids. DNA of the CDR3: TGTGCCAGCAGCCATTTACAGGGGGCTTCTGGAAACACCATATATTTT. Translated, it gives CASSHLQGASGNTIYF.

This clone was seen a handful of times. The V and J genes are TRBV11-2 and TRBJ2-2; D is undetermined. The length of the CDR3 is 18 residues. CDR1 is SGHAT, CDR2 FQNNGV, per germline. Deletions cut 6 bases from V and 2 bases from J, with 22 bases between. The chain's CDR3 is CASRVGSWLLANTGELFF. In DNA form, the CDR3 reads TGTGCCAGCAGGGTGGGCTCTTGGTTGTTGGCTAACACCGGGGAGCTGTTTTTT.

The V and J genes are TRBV3-1 (or the pseudogene TRBV3-2) and TRBJ2-7, with D maybe TRBD2 (6 bases). V lost 4 bases to trimming and J lost 4 bases, with 11 bases between them. This CDR3 comprises 13 residues. The V gene's germline CDR1 is LGHDT and CDR2 YNNKEL (reference sequence). The CDR3 DNA sequence: TGTGCCAGCAGCCGCTTCGGGGGTTACGAGCAGTACGTC. Amino acids: CASSRFGGYEQYV.

The V gene is TRBV7-9, the J gene TRBJ2-3; D is possibly TRBD2 (5 bases). Per germline, CDR1 SEHNR and CDR2 FQNEAQ (reference sequence). CDR3 size: 16 residues. The V gene lost 4 bases and the J gene lost 6 bases, with 20 bases spanning the gap. CDR3 in amino acids: CASSSTLGLIEDTQYF. CDR3 bases: TGTGCCAGCAGCTCGACCCTCGGACTTATTGAGGATACGCAGTATTTT.

This chain uses TRBV6-6 with TRBJ2-3, with 7 positions matching TRBD2. Unmatched junction bases numbered 2, after V lost 1 base and J lost 1 base. Germline loops: CDR1 MNHNY, CDR2 SVGAGI (reference sequence). CDR3 length equals 15 residues. The CDR3 nucleotides read TGTGCCAGCAGTTACTTGGCGGGGGGCACAGATACGCAGTATTTT. This sequence encodes CASSYLAGGTDTQYF.

This chain links TRBV2 with TRBJ1-5; 7 nucleotides match TRBD1. This CDR3 comprises 15 residues. Germline assignment: CDR1 SNHLY and CDR2 FYNNEI. J was trimmed by 4 bases and V by 6 bases; bases with no gene match: 9. CDR3 sequence (DNA): TGTGCCAGCAGGCAGCGGACAGGAGGAAATCAGCCCCAGCATTTT. Its protein is CASRQRTGGNQPQHF.

This rearrangement joins TRBV10-1 to TRBJ2-3, with no clear D. The ends were cut back, 0 bases at V and 1 base at J, with 8 bases in the middle. This CDR3 has 15 residues. Germline V CDR1 and CDR2: WNHNN, SYGVQD (reference sequence). This CDR3 is CASSESTDRTDTQYF. The CDR3 DNA follows: TGCGCCAGCAGTGAGTCCACAGACCGCACAGATACGCAGTATTTT.

The rearrangement links TRBV2 to TRBJ2-3; 9 nucleotides line up with TRBD2. Germline V gene lookup returns CDR1 SNHLY and CDR2 FYNNEI. V lost 7 bases to trimming and J lost 1 base; unmatched junction nucleotides: 6. This CDR3 contains 15 residues. CDR3 nucleotides: TGTGCCAGCACCCAGGAGCGGGGGGGCACAGATACGCAGTATTTT. Its translation is CASTQERGGTDTQYF.

V is TRBV7-2 and J is TRBJ2-6, with D possibly TRBD1 on 6 matching bases. V lost 5 bases and J lost 1, with 18 bases in between. The CDR3 is 18 amino acids. Germline CDR1 and CDR2: SGHTA and FQGNSA. The CDR3 is CASSHSRGLGSGANVLTF. The CDR3, as DNA: TGTGCCAGCAGCCACTCCAGGGGCCTGGGGTCTGGGGCCAACGTCCTGACTTTC. Together with reference TRBV7-2 and TRBJ2-6, the CDR3 gives the full variable domain: GAGVSQSPSNKVTEKGKDVELRCDPISGHTALYWYRQSLGQGLEFLIYFQGNSAPDKSGLPSDRFSAERTGGSVSTLTIQRTQQEDSAVYLCASSHSRGLGSGANVLTFGAGSRLTVL.

This clone was seen once. The rearrangement links TRBV3-1 (or the pseudogene TRBV3-2) to TRBJ2-7; D not resolved. V lost 0 bases, J lost 5 bases, and 14 bases lay in between. Germline lookup yields CDR1 LGHDT and CDR2 YNNKEL (reference sequence). This CDR3 contains 15 residues. The CDR3 here is CASSQDLEVLNEQYF. CDR3 DNA: TGTGCCAGCAGCCAAGATTTAGAGGTTCTGAACGAGCAGTACTTC.

The gene calls are TRBV10-3 and TRBJ1-1, with TRBD1 matching over 7 bases. Unmatched junction bases numbered 14, after V lost 4 bases and J lost 3 bases. The CDR3 length is 17 residues. The germline V gene has CDR1 ENHRY and CDR2 SYGVKD. The CDR3 DNA follows: TGTGCCATCAGTGGGGAGGAGGGGGCGAGGGCGGACACTGAAGCTTTCTTT. This gives the protein CAISGEEGARADTEAFF.

The rearrangement joins TRBV29-1 to TRBJ1-1, with TRBD1 matching over 11 bases. The length of the CDR3 is 14 residues. V lost 3 bases and J lost 7; bases outside the gene matches: 7. Looked up from germline, CDR1 is SQVTM and CDR2 is ANQGSEA. The CDR3 sequence: CSVDGTGGMLEAFF. Written as DNA, the CDR3 is TGCAGCGTTGATGGGACAGGGGGGATGCTTGAAGCTTTCTTT.

The V gene is TRBV27, the J gene TRBJ2-5; 9 bases are a match to TRBD1. Per germline, CDR1 MNHEY and CDR2 SMNVEV (reference sequence). The CDR3 loop spans 16 amino acids. Trimming cost V 4 bases and J 5 bases; bases outside gene matches: 11. CDR3 amino acids: CASSSGTGRVGETQYF. Here the CDR3 DNA reads TGTGCCAGCAGTTCCGGGACAGGGAGGGTCGGTGAGACCCAGTACTTC.

This chain connects TRBV5-1 to TRBJ1-1; D unresolved. This CDR3 is built from 11 residues. The V end was cut by 0 bases, the J end by 8 bases, with 5 bases between. CDR1 SGHRS and CDR2 YFSETQ come from the germline V gene. The CDR3 DNA reads as TGCGCCAGCAGCTTGGCGGGGGAAGCTTTCTTT. Translation: CASSLAGEAFF.

This clone was recorded a few times. The CDR3 is CASSHRTGGLADTQYF. As DNA, the CDR3 is TGTGCCAGCAGCCATCGGACAGGGGGATTGGCAGATACGCAGTATTTT. V is TRBV5-8 and J is TRBJ2-3; 10 bases map to TRBD1. J was trimmed by 4 bases and V by 4 bases; bases with no gene match: 9. This CDR3 has 16 amino acids. CDR1 SGHTS and CDR2 YDEGEE come from the germline V gene.

V is TRBV12-3 or TRBV12-4 and J is TRBJ2-5, with 7 nucleotides matching TRBD1. The trim removed 6 bases at V and 5 bases at J, leaving 6 bases unmatched. CDR3 length: 13 amino acids. The CDR3 DNA is TGTGCCAGCAGGATACAGGGGATGGAGACCCAGTACTTC. Translated, it gives CASRIQGMETQYF.

The J gene is TRBJ1-6, the V gene TRBV5-1, with 9 positions matching TRBD1. Germline CDR1 and CDR2: SGHRS and YFSETQ. V shed 4 bases and J 10 bases; nucleotides not matched to a gene: 9. This CDR3 spans 15 amino acids. The CDR3, as DNA: TGCGCCAGCAGCGGCGGACAGGGGCGTTTGTCACCCCTCCACTTT. Translation: CASSGGQGRLSPLHF.

CDR3 residues: CASSLLLDTGELFF. DNA for the CDR3: TGTGCCAGCAGTTTGTTACTAGACACCGGGGAGCTGTTTTTT. The chain employs TRBV27 and TRBJ2-2; D is perhaps TRBD2 (5 bases). Trimming cost V 3 bases and J 3 bases, with 8 bases left between them. The CDR3 sequence is 14 residues long. CDR1 and CDR2 (germline): MNHEY, SMNVEV (reference sequence).

The chain employs TRBV10-2 and TRBJ1-3; TRBD1 matches 7 bases. In germline, CDR1 is WSHSY, CDR2 SAAADI. The CDR3 runs 17 residues. Trimming took 5 bases from V and 0 from J; bases not matched to a gene: 10. The CDR3 sequence is CASSPTGPGLSGNTIYF. The DNA of the CDR3 is TGCGCCAGCAGTCCGACAGGGCCCGGTCTCTCTGGAAACACCATATATTTT.

About this clone itself: The junction and the germline gene differ at one end; a read error may be behind it. The chain uses TRBV11-3 and TRBJ1-1, with D perhaps TRBD1 (5 bases). The germline gives CDR1 SGHNT, CDR2 YENEEA. The CDR3 spans 15 residues. The CDR3 region is CASSLDPGMNTEAFF. CDR3 nucleotide sequence: TGTGCCAGCAGCTTAGATCCAGGGATGAACACCGAAGCTTTCTTT.

V gene TRBV4-3 combines with J gene TRBJ2-7; D is ambiguous. Looked up from germline, CDR1 is LGHNA and CDR2 is YSLEER. The CDR3 spans 16 residues. Deletions cut 0 bases from V and 2 bases from J, with 14 bases between. CDR3 amino acids: CASSQDWAATAYEQYF. CDR3 DNA sequence: TGCGCCAGCAGCCAAGATTGGGCAGCAACTGCCTACGAGCAGTACTTC.

The chain has TRBV6-6 and TRBJ1-2; D unclear. CDR1 MNHNY and CDR2 SVGAGI come from the germline V gene (reference sequence). Trimming removed 7 bases at V and 6 bases at J, with 18 bases between. The length of the CDR3 is 14 residues. The CDR3 DNA sequence: TGTGCCAGCATCCGAGATCTCCCCTCCGATGGCTACACCTTC. Protein: CASIRDLPSDGYTF.